This TCR beta chain is from a study of cytomegalovirus exposure and HLA in healthy donors. Study overall: Of the donors genotyped, a few hundred in all, 80% to 85% fell in the Caucasian-associated ancestry cluster.

Notes on the study in general: It was confirmed in vitro that a few of the CMV-associated chains were specific for CMV antigens.

A remark on this clone: Its specificity is not known. The identical CDR3 is also encoded by other nucleotide sequences in the sample.

With 60 Vbeta and 13 Jbeta primers, the PCR was carried out. This table comes from immunoSEQ multiplex PCR, and its TCRdb copy is limited to in-frame clones, with some not included. Altogether about 160,000 clones are present, 65% to 85% being singletons, with the ten largest covering 7%. The CDR3 sequence is 16 residues long. V was clipped by 0 bases and J by 1 base, with 10 bases between them. CDR1 and CDR2 from the germline V gene are SGHTA and FQGTGA. The sequence derives from a woman aged 25 to 45 in good health and CMV-seropositive. Sequences were obtained from PBMCs. This rearrangement joins TRBV7-3 to TRBJ1-3; possibly TRBD1 for D (5 bases). The DNA of the CDR3 is TGTGCCAGCAGCTTAACGTCGGCAGGGTCTGGAAACACCATATATTTT. It encodes CASSLTSAGSGNTIYF.